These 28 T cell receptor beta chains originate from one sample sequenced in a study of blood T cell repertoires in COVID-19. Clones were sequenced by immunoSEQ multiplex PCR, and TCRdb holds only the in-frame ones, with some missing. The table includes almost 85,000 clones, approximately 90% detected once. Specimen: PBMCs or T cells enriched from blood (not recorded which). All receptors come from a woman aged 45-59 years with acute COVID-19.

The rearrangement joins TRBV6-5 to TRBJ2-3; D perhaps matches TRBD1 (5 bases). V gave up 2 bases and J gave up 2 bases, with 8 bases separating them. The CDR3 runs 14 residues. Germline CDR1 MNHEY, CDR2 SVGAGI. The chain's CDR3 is CASSYKDTTDTQYF. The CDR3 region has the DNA TGTGCCAGCAGTTACAAGGACACCACAGATACGCAGTATTTT.

CDR3 sequence: CASSPDWRSYNEQFF. The CDR3 coding sequence is TGTGCCAGCAGCCCCGACTGGCGCTCCTACAATGAGCAGTTCTTC. The genes are TRBV7-7 and TRBJ2-1; no clear D gene. The CDR3 runs to 15 residues. Germline V gene sequence: CDR1 SSHAT, CDR2 FNYEAQ (reference sequence). V was cut by 5 bases and J by 0 bases, with 11 bases left in between.

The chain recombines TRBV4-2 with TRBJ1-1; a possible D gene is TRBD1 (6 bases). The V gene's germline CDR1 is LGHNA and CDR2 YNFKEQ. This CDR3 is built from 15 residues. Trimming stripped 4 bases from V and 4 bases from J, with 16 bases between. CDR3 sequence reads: CASSPTGFGSTEAFF. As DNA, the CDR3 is TGTGCCAGCAGCCCCACAGGGTTTGGTAGCACTGAAGCTTTCTTT.

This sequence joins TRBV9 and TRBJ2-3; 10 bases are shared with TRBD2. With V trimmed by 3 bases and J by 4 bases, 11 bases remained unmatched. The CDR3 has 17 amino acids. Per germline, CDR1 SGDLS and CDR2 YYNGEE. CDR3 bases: TGTGCCAGCAGCGACAAGGGGCGGCTAGCGGGAGCAGATACGCAGTATTTT. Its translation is CASSDKGRLAGADTQYF.

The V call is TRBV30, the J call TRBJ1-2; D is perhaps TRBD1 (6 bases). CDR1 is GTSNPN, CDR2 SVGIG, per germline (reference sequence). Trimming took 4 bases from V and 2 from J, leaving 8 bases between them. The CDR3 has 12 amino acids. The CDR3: CAWTTGNYGYTF. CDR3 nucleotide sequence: TGTGCCTGGACGACAGGCAACTATGGCTACACCTTC.

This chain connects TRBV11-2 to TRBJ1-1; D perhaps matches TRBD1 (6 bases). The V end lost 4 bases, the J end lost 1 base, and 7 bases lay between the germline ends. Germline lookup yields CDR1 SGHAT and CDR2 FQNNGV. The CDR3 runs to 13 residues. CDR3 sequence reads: CASSSQGNTEAFF. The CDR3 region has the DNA TGTGCCAGCAGCTCACAGGGGAACACTGAAGCTTTCTTT.

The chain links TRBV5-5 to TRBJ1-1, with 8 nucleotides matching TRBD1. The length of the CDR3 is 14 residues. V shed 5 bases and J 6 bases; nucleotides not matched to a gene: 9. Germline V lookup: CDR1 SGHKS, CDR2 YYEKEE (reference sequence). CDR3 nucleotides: TGTGCCAGCAGATCTTGGCAGGGGGCATCTGAAGCTTTCTTT. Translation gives CASRSWQGASEAFF.

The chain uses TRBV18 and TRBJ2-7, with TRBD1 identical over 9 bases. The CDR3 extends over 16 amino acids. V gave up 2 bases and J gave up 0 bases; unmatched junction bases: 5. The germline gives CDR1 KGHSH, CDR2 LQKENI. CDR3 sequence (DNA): TGTGCCAGCTCACCATTTTGGACAGGGGACTCCTACGAGCAGTACTTC. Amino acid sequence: CASSPFWTGDSYEQYF.

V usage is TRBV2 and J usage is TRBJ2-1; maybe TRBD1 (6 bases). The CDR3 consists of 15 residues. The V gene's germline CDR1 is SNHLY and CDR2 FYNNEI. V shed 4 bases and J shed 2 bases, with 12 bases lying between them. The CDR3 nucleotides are TGTGCCAGCAGTGTAGGGGGAGTGGCCTACAATGAGCAGTTCTTC. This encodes CASSVGGVAYNEQFF.

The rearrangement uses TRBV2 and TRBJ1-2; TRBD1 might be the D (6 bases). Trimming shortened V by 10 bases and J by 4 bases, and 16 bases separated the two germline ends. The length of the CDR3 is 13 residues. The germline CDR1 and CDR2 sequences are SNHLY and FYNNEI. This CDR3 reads CATSWEGGYGYTF. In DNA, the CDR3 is TGTGCCACCTCCTGGGAGGGGGGCTATGGCTACACCTTC.

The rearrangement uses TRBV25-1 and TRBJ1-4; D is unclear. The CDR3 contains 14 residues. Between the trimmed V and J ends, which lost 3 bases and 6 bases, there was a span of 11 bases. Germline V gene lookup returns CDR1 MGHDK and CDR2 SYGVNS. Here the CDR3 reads CASSEGGWDEKLFF. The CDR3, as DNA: TGTGCCAGCAGTGAGGGCGGGTGGGATGAAAAACTGTTTTTT. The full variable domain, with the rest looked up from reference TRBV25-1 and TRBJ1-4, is EADIYQTPRYLVIGTGKKITLECSQTMGHDKMYWYQQDPGMELHLIHYSYGVNSTEKGDLSSESTVSRIRTEHFPLTLESARPSHTSQYLCASSEGGWDEKLFFGSGTQLSVL.

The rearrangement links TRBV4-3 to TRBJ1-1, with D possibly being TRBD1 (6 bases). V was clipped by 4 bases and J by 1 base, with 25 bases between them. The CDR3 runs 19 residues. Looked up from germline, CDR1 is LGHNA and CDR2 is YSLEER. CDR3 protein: CASSPKWSRQVLENTEAFF. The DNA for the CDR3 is TGCGCCAGCAGCCCGAAATGGAGCCGACAGGTTCTAGAGAACACTGAAGCTTTCTTT.

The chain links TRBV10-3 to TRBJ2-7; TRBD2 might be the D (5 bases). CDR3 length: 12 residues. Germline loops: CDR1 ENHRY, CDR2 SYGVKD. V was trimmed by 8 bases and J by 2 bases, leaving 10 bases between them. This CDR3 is CAIGSGTYEQYF. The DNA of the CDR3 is TGTGCCATCGGCAGCGGCACCTACGAGCAGTACTTC.

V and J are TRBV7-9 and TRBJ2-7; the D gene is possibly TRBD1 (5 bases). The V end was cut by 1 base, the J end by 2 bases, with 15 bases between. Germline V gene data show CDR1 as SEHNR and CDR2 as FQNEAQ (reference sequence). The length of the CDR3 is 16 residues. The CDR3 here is CASSLGPGLATYEQYF. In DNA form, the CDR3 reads TGTGCCAGCAGCTTAGGGCCAGGGTTGGCGACCTACGAGCAGTACTTC.

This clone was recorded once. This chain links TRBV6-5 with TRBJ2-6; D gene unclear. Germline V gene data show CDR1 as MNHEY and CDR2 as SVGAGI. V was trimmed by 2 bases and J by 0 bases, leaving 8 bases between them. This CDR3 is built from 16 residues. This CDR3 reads CASSYGQISGANVLTF. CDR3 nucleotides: TGTGCCAGCAGTTACGGGCAGATCTCTGGGGCCAACGTCCTGACTTTC.

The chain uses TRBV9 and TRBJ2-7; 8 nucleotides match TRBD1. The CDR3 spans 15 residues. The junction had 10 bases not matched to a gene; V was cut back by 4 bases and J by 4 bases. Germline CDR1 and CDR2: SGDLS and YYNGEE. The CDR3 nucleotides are TGTGCCAGCAGCCCGGGACCGACAGGGGAGTACGAGCAGTACTTC. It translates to CASSPGPTGEYEQYF.

CDR3 region: CASSAGQVGANVLTF. As DNA, the CDR3 is TGTGCCAGCAGCGCGGGACAGGTAGGGGCCAACGTCCTGACTTTC. The chain couples TRBV7-8 to TRBJ2-6; 8 positions agree with TRBD1. Germline V gives CDR1 SGHVS, CDR2 FQNEAQ. V shed 5 bases, J shed 4 bases, and the junction held 4 bases outside the gene matches. CDR3 length equals 15 residues.

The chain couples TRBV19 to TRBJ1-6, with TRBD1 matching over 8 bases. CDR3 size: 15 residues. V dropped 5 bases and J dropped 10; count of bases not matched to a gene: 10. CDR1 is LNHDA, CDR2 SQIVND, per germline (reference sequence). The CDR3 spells CASSVTGGSNSPLHF. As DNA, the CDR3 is TGTGCCAGTAGTGTTACAGGGGGGTCGAACTCACCCCTCCACTTT. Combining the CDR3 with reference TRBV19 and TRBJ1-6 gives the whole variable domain DGGITQSPKYLFRKEGQNVTLSCEQNLNHDAMYWYRQDPGQGLRLIYYSQIVNDFQKGDIAEGYSVSREKKESFPLTVTSAQKNPTAFYLCASSVTGGSNSPLHFGNGTRLTVT.

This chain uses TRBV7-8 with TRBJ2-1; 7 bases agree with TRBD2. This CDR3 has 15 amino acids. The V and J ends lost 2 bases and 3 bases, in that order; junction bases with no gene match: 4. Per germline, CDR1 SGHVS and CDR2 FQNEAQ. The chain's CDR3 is CASSLSSGYYNEQFF. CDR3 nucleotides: TGTGCCAGCAGCTTATCTAGCGGATACTACAATGAGCAGTTCTTC.

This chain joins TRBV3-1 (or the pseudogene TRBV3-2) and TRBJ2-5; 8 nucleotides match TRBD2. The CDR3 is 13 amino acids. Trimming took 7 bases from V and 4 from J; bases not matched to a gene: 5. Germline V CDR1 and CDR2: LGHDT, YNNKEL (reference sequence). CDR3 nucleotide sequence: TGTGCCAGCACGGGACTAGGAGGAGAGACCCAGTACTTC. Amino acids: CASTGLGGETQYF.

CDR3 amino acids: CASSSGHQESPLHF. The CDR3 nucleotides are TGTGCCAGCAGTTCGGGACACCAGGAATCACCCCTCCACTTT. J is TRBJ1-6 and V is TRBV6-5, with D possibly matching TRBD1 (6 bases). CDR1 is MNHEY, CDR2 SVGAGI, per germline. The CDR3 is 14 amino acids. Trimming stripped 4 bases from V and 10 bases from J, with 14 bases between.

CDR3 bases: TGTGCCAGTAGTATTCTCGGGGATGGCAATCAGCCCCAGCATTTT. Its translation: CASSILGDGNQPQHF. V usage is TRBV19 and J usage is TRBJ1-5; no clear D gene. Germline CDR1 and CDR2: LNHDA and SQIVND (reference sequence). The CDR3 sequence is 15 residues long. The V gene lost 3 bases and the J gene lost 2 bases, with 11 bases spanning the gap.

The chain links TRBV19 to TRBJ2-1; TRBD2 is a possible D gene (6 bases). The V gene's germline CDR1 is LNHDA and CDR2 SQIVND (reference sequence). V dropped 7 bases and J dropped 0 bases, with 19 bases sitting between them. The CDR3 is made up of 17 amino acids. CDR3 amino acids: CASIPRLRGSSYNEQFF. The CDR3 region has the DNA TGTGCCAGTATCCCTCGACTCCGGGGGAGCTCCTACAATGAGCAGTTCTTC.

The CDR3 is CASSLAGTGRDEQFF. Here the CDR3 DNA reads TGTGCCAGCAGCTTAGCTGGGACAGGTCGCGATGAGCAGTTCTTC. The rearrangement uses TRBV7-2 and TRBJ2-1; 8 positions match TRBD1. The germline gives CDR1 SGHTA, CDR2 FQGNSA. Losses at the gene ends were 0 bases for V and 8 bases for J; bases not matched to a gene: 6. CDR3 length: 15 amino acids.

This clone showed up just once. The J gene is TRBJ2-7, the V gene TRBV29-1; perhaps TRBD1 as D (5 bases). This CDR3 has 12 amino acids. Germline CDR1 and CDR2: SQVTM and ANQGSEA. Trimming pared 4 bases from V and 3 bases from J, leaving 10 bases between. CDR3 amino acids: CSVGGRGYEQYF. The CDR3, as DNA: TGCAGCGTTGGGGGTAGGGGCTACGAGCAGTACTTC.

The CDR3 loop reads CASSLARSSYNEQFF. The CDR3 region has the DNA TGTGCCAGCAGCTTGGCCAGAAGCTCCTACAATGAGCAGTTCTTC. V and J are TRBV7-9 and TRBJ2-1; D unresolved. This CDR3 spans 15 amino acids. Germline CDR1 and CDR2: SEHNR and FQNEAQ (reference sequence). Trimming shortened V by 3 bases and J by 0 bases, and 9 bases separated the two germline ends.

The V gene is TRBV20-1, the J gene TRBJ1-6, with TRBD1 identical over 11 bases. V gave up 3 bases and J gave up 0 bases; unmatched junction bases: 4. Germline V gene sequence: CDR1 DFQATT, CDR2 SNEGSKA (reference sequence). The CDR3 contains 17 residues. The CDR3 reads CSASGQGAPSYNSPLHF. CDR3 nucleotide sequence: TGCAGTGCTAGTGGACAGGGGGCCCCCTCCTATAATTCACCCCTCCACTTT.

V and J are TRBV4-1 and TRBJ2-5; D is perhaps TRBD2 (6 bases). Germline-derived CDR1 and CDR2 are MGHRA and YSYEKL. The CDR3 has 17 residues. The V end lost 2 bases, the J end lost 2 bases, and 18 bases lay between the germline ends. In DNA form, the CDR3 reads TGCGCCAGCAGCCAACACCTCCGCCAGGAGGGGCAAGAGACCCAGTACTTC. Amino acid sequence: CASSQHLRQEGQETQYF.